This T cell receptor (beta chain) was obtained from a study of beta chain features in type 1 diabetes. Expressed TCRB transcripts were sequenced, since all the RNA that had been isolated was reverse transcribed. Data came from immunoSEQ multiplex PCR; TCRdb stores just in-frame clones and leaves some out. The sample records hundreds of thousands of clones, around 68% being singletons. Purity (above 95%) was reached by all sorted populations. This clone was counted between two and nine times. Its specificity is unknown. Findings and caveats of the study: Within patients, naive, central memory and Treg TCRB repertoires seemed more similar than within healthy donors. Although PCR might favor shorter templates, it would do so equally in patients and controls.

The junction had 2 bases not matched to a gene; V was cut back by 6 bases and J by 4 bases. The germline gives CDR1 SQVTM, CDR2 ANQGSEA. The CDR3 contains 11 residues. The receptor was derived from a man aged 30-40 years in good health. The rearrangement links TRBV29-1 to TRBJ2-5, with 7 bases lining up with TRBD2. The sequencing input was naive CD4+ T cells from blood. CDR3 nucleotides: TGCAGCGTGACGGGAGGAGAGACCCAGTACTTC. Translated: CSVTGGETQYF.